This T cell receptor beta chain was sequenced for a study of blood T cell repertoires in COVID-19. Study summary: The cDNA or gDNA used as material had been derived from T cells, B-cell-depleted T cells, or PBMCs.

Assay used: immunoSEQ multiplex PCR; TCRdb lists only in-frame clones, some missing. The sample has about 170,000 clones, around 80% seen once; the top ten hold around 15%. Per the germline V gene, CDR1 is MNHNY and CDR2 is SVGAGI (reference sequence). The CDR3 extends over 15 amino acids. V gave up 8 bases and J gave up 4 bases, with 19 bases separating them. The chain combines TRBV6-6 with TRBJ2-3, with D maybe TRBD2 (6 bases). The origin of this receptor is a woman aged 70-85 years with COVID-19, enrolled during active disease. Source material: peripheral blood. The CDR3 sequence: CASLLRRERADTQYF. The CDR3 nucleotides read TGTGCCAGCCTGCTTCGACGGGAGCGCGCAGATACGCAGTATTTT.